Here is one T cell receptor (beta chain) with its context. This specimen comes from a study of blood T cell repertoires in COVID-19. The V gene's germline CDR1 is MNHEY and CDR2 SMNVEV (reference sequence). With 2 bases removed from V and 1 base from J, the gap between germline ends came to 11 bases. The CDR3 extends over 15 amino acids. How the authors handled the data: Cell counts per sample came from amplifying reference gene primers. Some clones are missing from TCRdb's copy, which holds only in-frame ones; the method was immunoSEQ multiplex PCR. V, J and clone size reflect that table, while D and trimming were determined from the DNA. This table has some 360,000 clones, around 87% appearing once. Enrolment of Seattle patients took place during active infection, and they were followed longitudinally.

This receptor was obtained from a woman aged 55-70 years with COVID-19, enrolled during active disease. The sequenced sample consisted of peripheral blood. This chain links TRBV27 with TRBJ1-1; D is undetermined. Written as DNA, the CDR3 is TGTGCCAGCAGTTTAGGAGTCGCGACGAACACTGAAGCTTTCTTT. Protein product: CASSLGVATNTEAFF.